The table lists the clone carrying this T cell receptor beta chain with a count of one. CDR3 length equals 12 residues. V lost 3 bases and J 4 bases, leaving 5 bases between the germline ends. CDR1 and CDR2 from the germline V gene are MDHEN and SYDVKM. The entry originates in a study of blood T cell repertoires in COVID-19. Clones were read by immunoSEQ multiplex PCR, and TCRdb kept only the in-frame ones, dropping some. The table has under 450,000 clones, approximately 89% seen once; the top ten hold less than 2%. The sequence was collected from a woman aged 40 to 55 with COVID-19, enrolled during active disease. This sequence joins TRBV28 and TRBJ2-3; D is undetermined. The sequenced sample was peripheral blood. The CDR3 protein is CASSLWPDTQYF. Written as DNA, the CDR3 is TGTGCCAGCAGTTTGTGGCCAGATACGCAGTATTTT.